This TCR beta chain derives from a study of blood T cell repertoires in COVID-19. In the study overall: T cells, B-cell-depleted T cells, or PBMCs supplied cDNA or gDNA.

This clone has only a few counts. Germline CDR1 is GTSNPN and CDR2 is SVGIG (reference sequence). V lost 3 bases, J lost 2 bases, and 22 bases lay in between. CDR3 length: 17 residues. In the original analysis: Estimation of nucleated cell counts was performed using reference gene primer amplification. Method: immunoSEQ multiplex PCR; TCRdb's copy keeps in-frame clones and lacks some. The V and J calls and clone size are taken from that table; D and trimming were inferred from the DNA. Here the sample spans approximately 470,000 clones, approximately 86% being singletons. This TCR derives from a woman aged 18-29 years who had recovered from COVID-19. The rearrangement links TRBV30 to TRBJ1-1, with D perhaps matching TRBD1 (6 bases). Sequencing was done on a sample of PBMCs or T cells enriched from blood (not recorded which). CDR3 residues: CAWRLWSLGHSNTEAFF. The CDR3 nucleotides are TGTGCCTGGAGATTATGGTCTTTGGGACACTCCAACACTGAAGCTTTCTTT.